The rows below give T cell receptor beta chains drawn from one sample of a study of blood T cell repertoires in COVID-19. Some clones are missing from TCRdb's copy, which holds only in-frame ones; the method was immunoSEQ multiplex PCR. The data show some 300,000 clones, around 92% seen once. Sequencing was performed on PBMCs or T cells enriched from blood (not recorded which). These receptors were collected from a woman in her twenties or thirties who had recovered from COVID-19. The CDR3 runs from the conserved cysteine through the conserved F or W.

V gene,CDR3 protein
TRBV12-3/TRBV12-4,CASSLGGSNEQFF
TRBV7-2,CASSLVGRLAGDADTQYF
TRBV29-1,CSVASGTYEQYF
TRBV27,CASSSGNPSNQPQHF
TRBV27,CASSLFRAGDTDTQYF
TRBV10-2,CASGTQGDTEAFF
TRBV6-5,CASSYSVNLHNGYTF
TRBV21-1,CASSRDSYEQYF
TRBV30,CAFRQGRDQPQHF
TRBV18,CASSPQDRGDEQYF